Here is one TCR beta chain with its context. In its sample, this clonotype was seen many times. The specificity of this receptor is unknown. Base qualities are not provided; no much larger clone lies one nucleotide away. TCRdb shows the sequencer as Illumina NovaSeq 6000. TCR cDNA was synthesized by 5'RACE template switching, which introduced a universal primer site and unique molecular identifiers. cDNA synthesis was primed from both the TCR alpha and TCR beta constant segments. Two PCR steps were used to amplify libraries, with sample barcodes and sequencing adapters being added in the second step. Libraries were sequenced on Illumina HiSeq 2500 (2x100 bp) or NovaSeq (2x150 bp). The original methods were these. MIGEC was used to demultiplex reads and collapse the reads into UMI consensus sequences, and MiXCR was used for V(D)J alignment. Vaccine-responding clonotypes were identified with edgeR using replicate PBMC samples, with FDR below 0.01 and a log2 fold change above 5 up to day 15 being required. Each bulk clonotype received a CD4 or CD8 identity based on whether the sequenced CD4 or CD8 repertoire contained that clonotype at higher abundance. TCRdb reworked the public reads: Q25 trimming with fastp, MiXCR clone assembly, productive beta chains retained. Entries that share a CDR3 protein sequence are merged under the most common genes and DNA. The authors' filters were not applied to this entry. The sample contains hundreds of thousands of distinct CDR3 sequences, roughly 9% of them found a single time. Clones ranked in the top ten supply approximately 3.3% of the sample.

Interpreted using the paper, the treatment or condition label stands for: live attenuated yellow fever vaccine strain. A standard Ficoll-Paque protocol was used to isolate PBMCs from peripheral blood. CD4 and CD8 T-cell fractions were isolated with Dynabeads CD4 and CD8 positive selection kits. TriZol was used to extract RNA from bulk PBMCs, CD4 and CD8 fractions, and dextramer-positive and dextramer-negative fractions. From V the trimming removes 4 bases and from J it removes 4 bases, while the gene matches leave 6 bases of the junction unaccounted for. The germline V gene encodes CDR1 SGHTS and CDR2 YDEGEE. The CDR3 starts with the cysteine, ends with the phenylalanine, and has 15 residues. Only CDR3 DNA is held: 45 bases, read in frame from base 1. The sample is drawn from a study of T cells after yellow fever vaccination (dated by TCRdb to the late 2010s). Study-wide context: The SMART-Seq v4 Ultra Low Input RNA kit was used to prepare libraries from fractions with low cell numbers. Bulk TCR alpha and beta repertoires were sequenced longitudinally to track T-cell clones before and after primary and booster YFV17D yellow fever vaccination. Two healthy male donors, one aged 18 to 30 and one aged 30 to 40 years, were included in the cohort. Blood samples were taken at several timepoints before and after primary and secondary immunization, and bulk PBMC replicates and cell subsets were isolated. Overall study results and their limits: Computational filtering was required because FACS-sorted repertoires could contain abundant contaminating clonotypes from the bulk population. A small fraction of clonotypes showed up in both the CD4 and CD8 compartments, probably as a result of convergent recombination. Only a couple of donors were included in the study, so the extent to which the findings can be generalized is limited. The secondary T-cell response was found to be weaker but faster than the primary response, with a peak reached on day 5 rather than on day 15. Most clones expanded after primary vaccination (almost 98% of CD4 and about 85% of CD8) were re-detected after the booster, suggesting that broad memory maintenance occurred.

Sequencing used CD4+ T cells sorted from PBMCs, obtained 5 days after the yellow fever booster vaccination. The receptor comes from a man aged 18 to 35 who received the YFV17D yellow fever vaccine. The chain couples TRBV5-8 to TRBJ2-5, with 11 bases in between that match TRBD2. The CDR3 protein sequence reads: CASSDSGGAGETQYF. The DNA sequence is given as TGTGCCAGCAGCGATAGCGGGGGGGCCGGAGAGACCCAGTACTTC.